This record covers a single T cell receptor (beta chain). Its antigen remains unidentified. Sequencing was performed with immunoSEQ multiplex PCR; in TCRdb, only in-frame clones are kept and a portion is missing. The table shows approximately 94,000 clones, with roughly 70% occurring only once. The data derive from a study of fetal regulatory T cell absence and autoimmunity. For the study at large: IPEX patients had exocrine pancreas autoimmunity without clinical diabetes. Study-wide findings and caveats: The oligoclonal enrichment was interpreted as supporting antigen-driven pancreatic autoimmunity before birth in IPEX syndrome.

This CDR3 comprises 15 residues. Germline CDR1 and CDR2: SGHRS and YFSETQ. The trim removed 3 bases at V and 5 bases at J, leaving 7 bases unmatched. The receptor comes from a male donor with IPEX syndrome. The rearrangement links TRBV5-1 to TRBJ2-3; 9 bases map to TRBD1. Source material: pancreas tissue. The CDR3 coding sequence is TGCGCCAGCAGCTGGACAGGGGAGGTGGGAGATACGCAGTATTTT. Translated: CASSWTGEVGDTQYF.